A single sample gave rise to the 32 T cell receptor beta chains below, sequenced in a study of blood T cell repertoires in COVID-19. Sequencing was performed with immunoSEQ multiplex PCR; in TCRdb, only in-frame clones are kept and a portion is missing. The profile shows 150,000 to 200,000 clones, 85% to 90% of them singletons. Sample: peripheral blood. Every receptor here comes from a woman younger than 30 who had recovered from COVID-19.

This clone was picked up one time. The J gene is TRBJ1-1, the V gene TRBV6-5; no clear D gene. Germline loops: CDR1 MNHEY, CDR2 SVGAGI. Trimming removed 8 bases from V and 2 bases from J, with 12 bases in between. This CDR3 contains 13 residues. The CDR3 DNA reads TGTGCCAGCTCTTGGGCTCACAACACTGAAGCTTTCTTT. As protein: CASSWAHNTEAFF.

The CDR3 bases are TGTGCCAGCAGCACCCGAGCGGGGCTGACTTACGAGCAGTACGTC. It codes for CASSTRAGLTYEQYV. The gene calls are TRBV21-1 and TRBJ2-7; the table's D gene call, TRBD2, was not cross checked with the DNA. TRBV21-1 represents a pseudogene. This CDR3 is built from 15 residues.

The rearrangement joins TRBV7-7 to TRBJ2-2, with 10 bases matching TRBD2. CDR3 length: 15 amino acids. From germline, CDR1 is SSHAT and CDR2 FNYEAQ (reference sequence). The CDR3 DNA reads TGTGCTAGCGGGACCCTAGCGGGAGACACCGGGGAGCTGTTTTTT. Translated: CASGTLAGDTGELFF.

This clone was detected only a few times. The V call is TRBV5-1, the J call TRBJ2-2; the match to TRBD1 covers 7 bases. The junction had 6 bases not matched to a gene; V was cut back by 4 bases and J by 6 bases. In germline, CDR1 is SGHRS, CDR2 YFSETQ. The CDR3 extends over 14 amino acids. CDR3 in DNA: TGCGCCAGCAGCCCACTACAGGGGTCCGGGGAGCTGTTTTTT. Protein product: CASSPLQGSGELFF.

This chain joins TRBV7-8 and TRBJ2-1; 12 bases map to TRBD2. There are 15 residues in the CDR3. Germline CDR1 SGHVS, CDR2 FQNEAQ. Unmatched junction bases numbered 9, after V lost 3 bases and J lost 12 bases. CDR3 amino acids: CASSLGTSGPGGQFF. CDR3 nucleotides: TGTGCCAGCAGCTTGGGGACTAGCGGGCCTGGGGGGCAGTTCTTC.

This chain connects TRBV19 to TRBJ1-5; 7 nucleotides align to TRBD1. The CDR3 loop spans 16 amino acids. The V and J ends lost 0 bases and 1 base, in that order; junction bases with no gene match: 3. CDR1 is LNHDA, CDR2 SQIVND, per germline (reference sequence). The CDR3 loop reads CASSIDEGASNQPQHF. The CDR3 DNA follows: TGTGCCAGTAGTATAGACGAGGGGGCGAGCAATCAGCCCCAGCATTTT.

The chain has TRBV7-3 and TRBJ1-2; D is uncertain. Trimming removed 6 bases from V and 8 bases from J, with 13 bases in between. CDR3 length equals 12 residues. Germline V gives CDR1 SGHTA, CDR2 FQGTGA. The chain's CDR3 is CASSDWGGGYTF. CDR3 DNA: TGTGCCAGCAGTGATTGGGGAGGCGGCTACACCTTC.

V is TRBV19 and J is TRBJ1-4, with D uncertain. The CDR3 runs 13 residues. V was pared by 3 bases and J by 7 bases, with 9 bases between. Germline V CDR1 and CDR2: LNHDA, SQIVND (reference sequence). The CDR3 is CASSMRPSEKLFF. The CDR3 DNA reads as TGTGCCAGTAGTATGAGGCCAAGTGAAAAACTGTTTTTT.

The rearrangement links TRBV19 to TRBJ2-3; 8 bases fit TRBD2. Germline lookup yields CDR1 LNHDA and CDR2 SQIVND (reference sequence). This CDR3 spans 17 amino acids. V lost 10 bases, J lost 2 bases, and 17 bases stayed unmatched. In DNA form, the CDR3 reads TGTGCCACCTCGGGGGGGTGGACTAGTGAAGCCACAGATACGCAGTATTTT. Its translation is CATSGGWTSEATDTQYF.

The chain has TRBV25-1 and TRBJ2-1; TRBD2 agrees at 8 bases. The V gene end was trimmed by 8 bases and the J gene end by 5 bases; junction bases not matched to a gene: 8. The CDR3 loop spans 14 amino acids. The germline V gene encodes CDR1 MGHDK and CDR2 SYGVNS. CDR3: CASGRTSPNNEQFF. The CDR3 nucleotides read TGTGCCAGCGGTAGGACTAGCCCCAACAATGAGCAGTTCTTC.

The CDR3 spells CASSQDPVGTGGLVSLHF. The CDR3 nucleotides read TGCGCCAGCAGCCAAGATCCCGTCGGGACAGGGGGCTTGGTGTCCCTCCACTTT. V gene TRBV4-1 combines with J gene TRBJ1-6; 12 bases map to TRBD1. The CDR3 runs to 18 residues. Germline V gene sequence: CDR1 MGHRA, CDR2 YSYEKL. Trimming took 0 bases from V and 14 from J; bases not matched to a gene: 14.

The chain is built from TRBV13 and TRBJ2-5; 7 nucleotides line up with TRBD1. Per germline, CDR1 PRHDT and CDR2 FYEKMQ (reference sequence). The junction had 0 bases not matched to a gene; V was cut back by 5 bases and J by 0 bases. The CDR3 is 13 amino acids. CDR3 amino acids: CASSQGDQETQYF. The CDR3 region has the DNA TGTGCCAGCAGCCAGGGGGACCAAGAGACCCAGTACTTC. Supplemented by reference TRBV13 and TRBJ2-5, the full variable domain reads AAGVIQSPRHLIKEKRETATLKCYPIPRHDTVYWYQQGPGQDPQFLISFYEKMQSDKGSIPDRFSAQQFSDYHSELNMSSLELGDSALYFCASSQGDQETQYFGPGTRLLVL.

This chain joins TRBV19 and TRBJ1-1, with 8 bases that match TRBD1. Germline CDR1 is LNHDA and CDR2 is SQIVND (reference sequence). V trimming: 5 bases; J trimming: 4 bases; junction bases outside the gene matches: 3. The CDR3 runs 13 residues. The CDR3 DNA sequence: TGTGCCAGTAGTGCTACAGGGGGCACTGAAGCTTTCTTT. It yields the protein CASSATGGTEAFF.

The V and J genes are TRBV24-1 and TRBJ1-2; a weak D match, TRBD1 (6 bases). Germline loops: CDR1 KGHDR, CDR2 SFDVKD. Deletions cut 6 bases from V and 4 bases from J, with 14 bases between. This CDR3 is 14 amino acids long. CDR3 nucleotide sequence: TGTGCCACCAGTTCGCCAGGGGCGGCCTATGGCTACACCTTC. This gives the protein CATSSPGAAYGYTF.

This clone was seen once. This chain uses TRBV6-5 with TRBJ1-4, with D uncertain. V dropped 4 bases and J dropped 8 bases, with 14 bases sitting between them. The CDR3 totals 14 residues. The germline V gene has CDR1 MNHEY and CDR2 SVGAGI. The CDR3 coding sequence is TGTGCCAGCAGTTGGCGGAGGATCCACGAAAAACTGTTTTTT. This gives the protein CASSWRRIHEKLFF.

The chain has TRBV18 and TRBJ2-7; 7 positions agree with TRBD1. The CDR3 has 15 residues. The V and J ends lost 3 bases and 0 bases, in that order; junction bases with no gene match: 5. Germline assignment: CDR1 KGHSH and CDR2 LQKENI. The CDR3 coding sequence is TGTGCCAGCTCACCCGGACAGGACAGCTCCTACGAGCAGTACTTC. It codes for CASSPGQDSSYEQYF.

This rearrangement joins TRBV2 to TRBJ2-7, with 10 bases lining up with TRBD2. The CDR3 sequence is 17 residues long. V shed 7 bases and J 4 bases; nucleotides not matched to a gene: 16. Germline V lookup: CDR1 SNHLY, CDR2 FYNNEI. The CDR3 here is CASIRTSSGGAGYEQYF. CDR3 in DNA: TGTGCCAGCATCCGGACTTCAAGCGGGGGGGCCGGTTACGAGCAGTACTTC.

V gene TRBV30 combines with J gene TRBJ2-3, with 7 bases aligning to TRBD2. CDR1 GTSNPN and CDR2 SVGIG come from the germline V gene (reference sequence). With 0 bases clipped from V and 0 bases from J, the junction kept 18 bases outside the gene matches. The CDR3 consists of 20 residues. The CDR3 nucleotides are TGTGCCTGGAGTGTACTGGGTGGGAGGGCCACCGCGTATAGCACAGATACGCAGTATTTT. This codes for CAWSVLGGRATAYSTDTQYF. Full variable domain (remainder filled in from reference TRBV30 and TRBJ2-3): SQTIHQWPATLVQPVGSPLSLECTVEGTSNPNLYWYRQAAGRGLQLLFYSVGIGQISSEVPQNLSASRPQDRQFILSSKKLLLSDSGFYLCAWSVLGGRATAYSTDTQYFGPGTRLTVL.

The rearrangement joins TRBV6-2 or TRBV6-3 to TRBJ1-1, with D hard to call. Germline values: CDR1 MNHEY, CDR2 SVGEGT. The CDR3 length is 12 residues. The V end was cut by 0 bases, the J end by 7 bases, with 6 bases between. As DNA, the CDR3 is TGTGCCAGCAGTTACTCGACATATGAAGCTTTCTTT. Translated: CASSYSTYEAFF.

The chain is built from TRBV11-3 and TRBJ2-2; D is uncertain. V was clipped by 1 base and J by 7 bases, with 7 bases between them. CDR3 size: 13 residues. The germline V gene has CDR1 SGHNT and CDR2 YENEEA. CDR3 amino acids: CASSLATNGELFF. The CDR3, as DNA: TGTGCCAGCAGCTTAGCGACAAACGGGGAGCTGTTTTTT. The full variable domain, in which reference TRBV11-3 and TRBJ2-2 provide the parts outside the CDR3, is EAGVVQSPRYKIIEKKQPVAFWCNPISGHNTLYWYLQNLGQGPELLIRYENEEAVDDSQLPKDRFSAERLKGVDSTLKIQPAELGDSAVYLCASSLATNGELFFGEGSRLTVL.

The V gene is TRBV25-1, the J gene TRBJ1-5; D gene ambiguous. V dropped 5 bases and J dropped 4 bases, with 6 bases sitting between them. The CDR3 is made up of 12 amino acids. Germline-derived CDR1 and CDR2 are MGHDK and SYGVNS. The CDR3 loop is CASSWSNQPQHF. Here the CDR3 DNA reads TGTGCCAGCAGTTGGAGTAATCAGCCCCAGCATTTT.

This chain uses TRBV7-8 with TRBJ1-5, with D maybe TRBD1 (5 bases). Germline loops: CDR1 SGHVS, CDR2 FQNEAQ. Trimming pared 5 bases from V and 6 bases from J, leaving 17 bases between. The CDR3 spans 15 residues. In DNA form, the CDR3 reads TGTGCCAGCAGCCCCAGCCAGGGTATCGGTCAGCCCCAGCATTTT. Amino acids: CASSPSQGIGQPQHF.

This chain links TRBV9 with TRBJ1-2; TRBD1 agrees at 7 bases. This CDR3 spans 13 amino acids. CDR1 and CDR2 (germline): SGDLS, YYNGEE. V was clipped by 3 bases and J by 8 bases; unmatched bases: 7. The CDR3 reads CASSDTGAGGYTF. CDR3 sequence (DNA): TGTGCCAGCAGCGACACAGGGGCGGGGGGCTACACCTTC. Using reference TRBV9 and TRBJ1-2 for the parts outside the CDR3, the full variable domain is DSGVTQTPKHLITATGQRVTLRCSPRSGDLSVYWYQQSLDQGLQFLIQYYNGEERAKGNILERFSAQQFPDLHSELNLSSLELGDSALYFCASSDTGAGGYTFGSGTRLTVV.

The genes are TRBV20-1 and TRBJ2-3, with D hard to call. V shed 5 bases and J shed 4 bases, with 7 bases lying between them. The CDR3 has 11 residues. Germline V CDR1 and CDR2: DFQATT, SNEGSKA (reference sequence). The CDR3 region has the DNA TGCAGTGCTCTGTCAGCAGATACGCAGTATTTT. Translating it yields CSALSADTQYF.

The chain uses TRBV5-1 and TRBJ2-2; D is possibly TRBD2 (5 bases). This CDR3 spans 16 amino acids. V was pared by 2 bases and J by 7 bases, with 18 bases between. From germline, CDR1 is SGHRS and CDR2 YFSETQ. The CDR3 sequence: CASSFGGSGIGGELFF. DNA of the CDR3: TGCGCCAGCAGCTTTGGTGGGTCGGGGATTGGCGGGGAGCTGTTTTTT.

The chain couples TRBV6-6 to TRBJ1-1, with TRBD1 matching 8 bases. From germline, CDR1 is MNHNY and CDR2 SVGAGI (reference sequence). This CDR3 is 14 amino acids long. J gave up 0 bases and V 8 bases, and 5 bases lay outside the gene matches. The CDR3: CASRETGVNTEAFF. CDR3 DNA sequence: TGTGCCAGCCGGGAGACAGGGGTGAACACTGAAGCTTTCTTT.

In the case of this clone: One end of the junction varies from germline; a read error may be responsible. The chain uses TRBV27 and TRBJ2-1; TRBD2 matches at 9 bases. The length of the CDR3 is 15 residues. The V gene's germline CDR1 is MNHEY and CDR2 SMNVEV (reference sequence). The DNA for the CDR3 is TGTGCCAGCAGTCCGACCTTAGCGGGGGATAATGCGCAGTTCTTC. Translated, it gives CASSPTLAGDNAQFF.

The rearrangement joins TRBV7-9 to TRBJ2-1; 12 nucleotides align to TRBD2. Looked up from germline, CDR1 is SEHNR and CDR2 is FQNEAQ (reference sequence). The CDR3 extends over 17 amino acids. J lost 4 bases, V lost 2 bases, and 6 bases had no gene match. The CDR3 region is CASSLRASGRGYNEQFF. CDR3 nucleotides: TGTGCCAGCAGCTTAAGGGCTAGCGGGAGGGGATACAATGAGCAGTTCTTC.

The V and J genes are TRBV4-3 and TRBJ1-2; D possibly corresponds to TRBD1 (5 bases). CDR3 length: 15 residues. The V gene's germline CDR1 is LGHNA and CDR2 YSLEER. V lost 1 base and J 1 base, leaving 10 bases between the germline ends. The CDR3 region is CASSQGGDYNYGYTF. CDR3 in DNA: TGCGCCAGCAGCCAAGGGGGCGATTATAACTATGGCTACACCTTC.

This clone was seen once. The chain employs TRBV14 and TRBJ2-5; tentatively, D is TRBD2 (5 bases). CDR3 length equals 14 residues. The V gene lost 4 bases and the J gene lost 5 bases, with 14 bases spanning the gap. Germline V gene lookup returns CDR1 SGHDN and CDR2 FVKESK. The CDR3 region has the DNA TGTGCCAGCAGCCCACGAGGGTGGAGGGAGACCCAGTACTTC. This encodes CASSPRGWRETQYF.

The rearrangement joins TRBV4-3 to TRBJ2-1; 9 positions agree with TRBD1. This CDR3 is 16 amino acids long. Germline CDR1 is LGHNA and CDR2 is YSLEER. The junction had 10 bases not matched to a gene; V was cut back by 0 bases and J by 10 bases. The chain's CDR3 is CASSQDIGTGRREQFF. The CDR3 DNA sequence: TGCGCCAGCAGCCAAGATATCGGGACAGGGAGAAGGGAGCAGTTCTTC.

The chain has TRBV14 and TRBJ1-2; D is unclear. The length of the CDR3 is 14 residues. The V and J ends lost 2 bases and 3 bases respectively, with 10 bases between them. CDR1 is SGHDN and CDR2 is FVKESK in the germline V gene. CDR3 DNA: TGTGCCAGCAGCCAACGGTACTTCGACTATGGCTACACCTTC. Residues: CASSQRYFDYGYTF.